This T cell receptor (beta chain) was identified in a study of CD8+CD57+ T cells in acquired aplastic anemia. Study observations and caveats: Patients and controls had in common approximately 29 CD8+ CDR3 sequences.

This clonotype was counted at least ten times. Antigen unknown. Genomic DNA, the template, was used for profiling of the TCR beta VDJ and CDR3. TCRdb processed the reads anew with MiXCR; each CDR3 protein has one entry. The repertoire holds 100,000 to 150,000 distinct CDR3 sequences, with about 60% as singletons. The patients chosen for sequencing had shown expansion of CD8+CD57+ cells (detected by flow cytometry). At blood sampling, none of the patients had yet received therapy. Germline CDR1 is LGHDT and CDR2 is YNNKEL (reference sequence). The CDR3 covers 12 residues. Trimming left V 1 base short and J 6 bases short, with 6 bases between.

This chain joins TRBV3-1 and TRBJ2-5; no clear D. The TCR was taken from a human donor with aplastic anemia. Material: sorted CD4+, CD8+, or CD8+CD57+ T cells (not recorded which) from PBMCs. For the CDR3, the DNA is TGTGCCAGCAGCCAAGGGTCAAAGACCCAGTACTTC. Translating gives CASSQGSKTQYF.